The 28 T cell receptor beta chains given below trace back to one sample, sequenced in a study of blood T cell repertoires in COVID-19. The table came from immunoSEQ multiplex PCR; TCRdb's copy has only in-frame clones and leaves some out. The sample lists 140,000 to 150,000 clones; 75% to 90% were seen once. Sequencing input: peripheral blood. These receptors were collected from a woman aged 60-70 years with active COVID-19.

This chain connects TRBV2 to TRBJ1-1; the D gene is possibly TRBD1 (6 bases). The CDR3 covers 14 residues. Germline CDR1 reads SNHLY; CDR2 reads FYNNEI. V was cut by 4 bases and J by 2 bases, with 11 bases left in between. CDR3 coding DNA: TGTGCCAGCAGTGCCTACAGGGATAACACTGAAGCTTTCTTT. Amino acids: CASSAYRDNTEAFF.

In DNA form, the CDR3 reads TGCGCCAGCAGCACCGGGACTAGCGGAGGAGCGGATGAGCAGTTCTTC. Translating gives CASSTGTSGGADEQFF. The chain carries TRBV5-1 and TRBJ2-1; TRBD2 aligns across 11 bases. Germline trimming cut 4 bases from V and 8 bases from J; bases unmatched to any gene: 11. The CDR3 is 16 amino acids. CDR1 SGHRS and CDR2 YFSETQ come from the germline V gene.

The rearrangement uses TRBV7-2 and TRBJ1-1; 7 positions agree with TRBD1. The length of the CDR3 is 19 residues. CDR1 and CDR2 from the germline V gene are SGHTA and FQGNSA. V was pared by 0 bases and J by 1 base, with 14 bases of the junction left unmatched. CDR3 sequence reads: CASSLALWQGGVQNTEAFF. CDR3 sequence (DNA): TGTGCCAGCAGCTTAGCGCTATGGCAGGGGGGCGTTCAGAACACTGAAGCTTTCTTT.

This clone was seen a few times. CDR3 nucleotide sequence: TGTGCCAGCAGCTTAAAAAGGGGGTACGAGCAGTACTTC. This translates into CASSLKRGYEQYF. The V gene is TRBV7-9, the J gene TRBJ2-7, with D possibly TRBD1 on 6 matching bases. Trimming pared 2 bases from V and 4 bases from J, leaving 9 bases between. Germline CDR1 is SEHNR and CDR2 is FQNEAQ (reference sequence). CDR3 length: 13 amino acids.

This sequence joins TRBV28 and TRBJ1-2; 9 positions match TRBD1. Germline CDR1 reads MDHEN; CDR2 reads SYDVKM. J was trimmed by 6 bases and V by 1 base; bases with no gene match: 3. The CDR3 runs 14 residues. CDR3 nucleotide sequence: TGTGCCAGCAGTTTATCCGGGACAGGGCATGGCTACACCTTC. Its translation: CASSLSGTGHGYTF.

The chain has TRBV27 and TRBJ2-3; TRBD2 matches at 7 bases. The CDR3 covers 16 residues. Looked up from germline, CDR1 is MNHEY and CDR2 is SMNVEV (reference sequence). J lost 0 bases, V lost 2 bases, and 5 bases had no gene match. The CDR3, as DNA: TGTGCCAGCAGTTTAAGGAGCGGGATTAGCACAGATACGCAGTATTTT. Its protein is CASSLRSGISTDTQYF.

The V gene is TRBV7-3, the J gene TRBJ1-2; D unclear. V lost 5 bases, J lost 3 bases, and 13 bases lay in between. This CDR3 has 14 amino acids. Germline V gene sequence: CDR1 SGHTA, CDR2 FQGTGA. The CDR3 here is CASSLDGRDYGYTF. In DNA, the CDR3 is TGTGCCAGCAGCCTAGACGGGAGAGACTATGGCTACACCTTC.

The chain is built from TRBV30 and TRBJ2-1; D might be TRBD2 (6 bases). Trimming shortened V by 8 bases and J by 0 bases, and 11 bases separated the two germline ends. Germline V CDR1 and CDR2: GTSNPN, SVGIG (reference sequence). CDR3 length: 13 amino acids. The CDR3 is CARGTVSYNEQFF. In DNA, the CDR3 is TGTGCCCGCGGGACGGTCTCCTACAATGAGCAGTTCTTC.

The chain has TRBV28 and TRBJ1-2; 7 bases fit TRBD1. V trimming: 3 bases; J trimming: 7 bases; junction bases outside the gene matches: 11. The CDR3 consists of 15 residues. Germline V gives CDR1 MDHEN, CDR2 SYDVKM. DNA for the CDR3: TGTGCCAGCAGTTTCGACCCCTCTGCAGGGGGTGGCTACACCTTC. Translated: CASSFDPSAGGGYTF.

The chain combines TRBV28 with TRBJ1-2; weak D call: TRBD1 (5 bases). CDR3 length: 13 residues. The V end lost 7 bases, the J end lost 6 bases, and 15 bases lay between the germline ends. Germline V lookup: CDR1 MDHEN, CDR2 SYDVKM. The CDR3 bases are TGTGCCAGCATGGGGGGGAGGGTGAATGGCTACACCTTC. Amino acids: CASMGGRVNGYTF.

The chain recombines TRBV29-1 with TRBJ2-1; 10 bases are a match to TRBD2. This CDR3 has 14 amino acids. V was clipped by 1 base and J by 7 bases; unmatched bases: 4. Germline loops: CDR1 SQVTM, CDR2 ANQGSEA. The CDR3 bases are TGCAGCGTTGAAGTGCTAGCGGGAGTTAATGAGCAGTTCTTC. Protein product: CSVEVLAGVNEQFF.

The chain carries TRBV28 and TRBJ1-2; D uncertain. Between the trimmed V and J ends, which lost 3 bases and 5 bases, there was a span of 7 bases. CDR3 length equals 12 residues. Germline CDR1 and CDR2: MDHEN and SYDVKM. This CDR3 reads CASSFSGYGYTF. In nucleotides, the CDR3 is TGTGCCAGCAGTTTCTCCGGGTATGGCTACACCTTC.

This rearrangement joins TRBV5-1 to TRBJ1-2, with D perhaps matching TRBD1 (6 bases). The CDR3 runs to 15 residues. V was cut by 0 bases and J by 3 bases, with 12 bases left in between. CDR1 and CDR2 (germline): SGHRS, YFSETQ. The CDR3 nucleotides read TGCGCCAGCAGCTTGGAAGCAGGGGCGCACTATGGCTACACCTTC. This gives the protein CASSLEAGAHYGYTF.

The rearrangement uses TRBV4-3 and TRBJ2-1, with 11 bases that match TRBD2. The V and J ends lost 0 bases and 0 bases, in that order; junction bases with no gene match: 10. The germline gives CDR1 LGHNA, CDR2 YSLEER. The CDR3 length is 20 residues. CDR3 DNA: TGCGCCAGCAGCCAAGAACGGCTAGCGGGAGGCCCTCCCTCCTACAATGAGCAGTTCTTC. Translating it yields CASSQERLAGGPPSYNEQFF.

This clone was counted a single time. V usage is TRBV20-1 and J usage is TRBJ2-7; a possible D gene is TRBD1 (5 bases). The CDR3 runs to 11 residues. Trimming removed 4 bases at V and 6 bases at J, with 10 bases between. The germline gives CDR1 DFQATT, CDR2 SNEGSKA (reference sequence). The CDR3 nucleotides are TGCAGTGCTATAGAAGGGGTCGAGCAGTACTTC. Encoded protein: CSAIEGVEQYF.

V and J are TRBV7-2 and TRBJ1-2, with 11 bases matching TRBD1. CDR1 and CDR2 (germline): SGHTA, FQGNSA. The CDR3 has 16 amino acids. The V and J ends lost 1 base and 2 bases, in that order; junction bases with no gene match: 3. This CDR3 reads CASSLGTGGANYGYTF. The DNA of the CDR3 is TGTGCCAGCAGCTTAGGGACAGGGGGCGCGAACTATGGCTACACCTTC.

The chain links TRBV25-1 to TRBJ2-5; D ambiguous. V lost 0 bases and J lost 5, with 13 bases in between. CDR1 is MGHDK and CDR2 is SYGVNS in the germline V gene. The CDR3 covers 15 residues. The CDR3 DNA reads TGTGCCAGCAGTGAATATATATCCCTTGAGGAGACCCAGTACTTC. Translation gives CASSEYISLEETQYF.

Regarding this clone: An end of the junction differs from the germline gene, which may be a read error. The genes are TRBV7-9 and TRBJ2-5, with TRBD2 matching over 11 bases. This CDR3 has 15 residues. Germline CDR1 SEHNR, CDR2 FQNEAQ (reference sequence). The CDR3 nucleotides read TGTGCCAGCAGCCTAGCGGGAGGTTCGTCAGAGACCCAGTACTTC. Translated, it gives CASSLAGGSSETQYF. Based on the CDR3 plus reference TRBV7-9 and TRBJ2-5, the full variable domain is DTGVSQNPRHKITKRGQNVTFRCDPISEHNRLYWYRQTLGQGPEFLTYFQNEAQLEKSRLLSDRFSAERPKGSFSTLEIQRTEQGDSAMYLCASSLAGGSSETQYFGPGTRLLVL.

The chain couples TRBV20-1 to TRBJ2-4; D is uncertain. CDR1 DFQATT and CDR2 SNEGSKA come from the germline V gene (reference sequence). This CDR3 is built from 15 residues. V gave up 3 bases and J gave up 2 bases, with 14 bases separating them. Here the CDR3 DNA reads TGCAGTGCTAGTGCTCCTTATCTAACCAAAAACATTCAGTACTTC. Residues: CSASAPYLTKNIQYF.

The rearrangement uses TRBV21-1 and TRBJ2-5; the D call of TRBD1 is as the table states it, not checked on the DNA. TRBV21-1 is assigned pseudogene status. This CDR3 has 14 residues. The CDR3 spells CASSNGDTQETQYF. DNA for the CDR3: TGTGCCAGCAGCAATGGGGACACCCAAGAGACCCAGTACTTC.

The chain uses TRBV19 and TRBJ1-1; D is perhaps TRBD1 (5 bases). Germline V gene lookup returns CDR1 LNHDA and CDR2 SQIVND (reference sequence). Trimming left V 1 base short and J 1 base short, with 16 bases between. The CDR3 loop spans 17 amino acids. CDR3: CASSIGIRSDRNTEAFF. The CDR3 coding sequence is TGTGCCAGTAGTATAGGAATTCGATCCGACAGGAACACTGAAGCTTTCTTT.

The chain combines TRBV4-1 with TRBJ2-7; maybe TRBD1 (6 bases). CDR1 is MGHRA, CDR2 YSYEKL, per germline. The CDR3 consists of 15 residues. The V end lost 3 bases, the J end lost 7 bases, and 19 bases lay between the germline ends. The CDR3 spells CASSQIGQQVKEQYF. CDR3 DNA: TGCGCCAGCAGCCAGATCGGACAGCAAGTTAAAGAGCAGTACTTC.

In nucleotides, the CDR3 is TGTGCCAGCAGCCCTAGGGTCGGGGCCTACAATGAGCAGTTCTTC. Its translation is CASSPRVGAYNEQFF. The chain joins TRBV7-2 to TRBJ2-1, with D tentatively TRBD2 (5 bases). V was pared by 5 bases and J by 2 bases, with 13 bases between. The CDR3 contains 15 residues. CDR1 is SGHTA and CDR2 is FQGNSA in the germline V gene.

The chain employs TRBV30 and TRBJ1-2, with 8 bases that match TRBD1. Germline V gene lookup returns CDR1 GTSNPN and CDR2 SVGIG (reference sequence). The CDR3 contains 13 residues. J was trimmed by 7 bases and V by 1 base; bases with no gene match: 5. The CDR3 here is CAWSEDRVTGYTF. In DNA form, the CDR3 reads TGTGCCTGGAGTGAGGACAGGGTAACTGGCTACACCTTC. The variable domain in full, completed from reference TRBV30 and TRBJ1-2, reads SQTIHQWPATLVQPVGSPLSLECTVEGTSNPNLYWYRQAAGRGLQLLFYSVGIGQISSEVPQNLSASRPQDRQFILSSKKLLLSDSGFYLCAWSEDRVTGYTFGSGTRLTVV.

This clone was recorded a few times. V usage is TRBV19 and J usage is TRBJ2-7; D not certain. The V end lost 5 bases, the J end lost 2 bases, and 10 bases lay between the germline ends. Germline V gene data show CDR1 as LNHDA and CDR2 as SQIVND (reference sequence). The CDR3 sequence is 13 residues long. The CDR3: CASSASAPYEQYF. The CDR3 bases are TGTGCCAGTAGTGCAAGCGCCCCCTACGAGCAGTACTTC.

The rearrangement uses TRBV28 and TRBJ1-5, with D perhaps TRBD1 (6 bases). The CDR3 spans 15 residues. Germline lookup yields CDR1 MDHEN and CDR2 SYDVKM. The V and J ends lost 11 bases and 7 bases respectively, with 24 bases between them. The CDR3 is CAAGGGGRVRQPQHF. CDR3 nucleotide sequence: TGTGCCGCGGGGGGCGGGGGCCGGGTAAGGCAGCCCCAGCATTTT.

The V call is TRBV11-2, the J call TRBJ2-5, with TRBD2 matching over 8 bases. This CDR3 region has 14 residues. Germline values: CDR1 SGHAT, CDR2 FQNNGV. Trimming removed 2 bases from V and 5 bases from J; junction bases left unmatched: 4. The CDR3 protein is CASSLFPGGETQYF. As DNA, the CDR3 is TGTGCCAGCAGCTTATTTCCGGGGGGGGAGACCCAGTACTTC. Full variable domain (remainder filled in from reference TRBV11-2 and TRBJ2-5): EAGVAQSPRYKIIEKRQSVAFWCNPISGHATLYWYQQILGQGPKLLIQFQNNGVVDDSQLPKDRFSAERLKGVDSTLKIQPAKLEDSAVYLCASSLFPGGETQYFGPGTRLLVL.

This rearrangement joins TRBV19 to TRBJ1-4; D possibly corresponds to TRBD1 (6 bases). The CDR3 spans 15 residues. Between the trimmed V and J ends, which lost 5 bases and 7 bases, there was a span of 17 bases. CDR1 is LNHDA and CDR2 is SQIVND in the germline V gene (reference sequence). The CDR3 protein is CASSLDRAWGEKLFF. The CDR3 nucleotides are TGTGCCAGTAGTCTGGACAGAGCTTGGGGTGAAAAACTGTTTTTT.